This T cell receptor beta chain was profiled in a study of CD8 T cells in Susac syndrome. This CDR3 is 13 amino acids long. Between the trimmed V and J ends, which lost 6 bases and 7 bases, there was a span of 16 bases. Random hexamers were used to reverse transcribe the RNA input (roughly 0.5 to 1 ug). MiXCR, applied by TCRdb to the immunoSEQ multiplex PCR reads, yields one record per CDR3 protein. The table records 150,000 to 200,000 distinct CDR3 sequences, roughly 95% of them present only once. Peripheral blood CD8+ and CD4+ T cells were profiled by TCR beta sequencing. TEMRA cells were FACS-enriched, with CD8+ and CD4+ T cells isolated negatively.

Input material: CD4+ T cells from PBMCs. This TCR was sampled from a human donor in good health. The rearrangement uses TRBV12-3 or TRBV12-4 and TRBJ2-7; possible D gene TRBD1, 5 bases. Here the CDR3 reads CASSYDRGEEQYF. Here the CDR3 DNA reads TGTGCCAGCAGCTATGACAGAGGAGAGGAGCAGTACTTC.